The 9 T cell receptor beta chains listed next were all sequenced from one sample in a study of PD-1 and CTLA-4 blockade in melanoma. Sequenced by immunoSEQ multiplex PCR; TCRdb stores in-frame clones only, minus some. The sample lists some 11,000 clones, roughly 82% seen once, with around a third in the top ten. Specimen: CD8+ T cells from peripheral blood, collected from a patient given anti-PD-1 treatment. The receptors originated from a human donor with melanoma.

Written as DNA, the CDR3 is TGTGCCAGCAGCGCCTTTGAGCGGGAGTCAACAGATACGCAGTATTTT. Translated, it gives CASSAFERESTDTQYF. The chain employs TRBV7-6 and TRBJ2-3, with 8 bases identical to TRBD2. The CDR3 is 16 residues long. Unmatched junction bases numbered 10, after V lost 5 bases and J lost 3 bases. Germline assignment: CDR1 SGHVS and CDR2 FNYEAQ.

V usage is TRBV2 and J usage is TRBJ2-7, with D possibly matching TRBD2 (6 bases). V lost 6 bases to trimming and J lost 3 bases, with 21 bases between them. Germline V gene lookup returns CDR1 SNHLY and CDR2 FYNNEI. The CDR3 is 16 residues long. CDR3 amino acids: CASSLPQVDYLYEQYF. The CDR3 region has the DNA TGTGCCAGCAGCCTACCCCAGGTGGACTACCTCTACGAGCAGTACTTC.

This rearrangement joins TRBV5-6 to TRBJ2-2; D is perhaps TRBD1 (5 bases). Germline CDR1 reads SGHDT; CDR2 reads YYEEEE. This CDR3 is 14 amino acids long. The V end lost 0 bases, the J end lost 6 bases, and 9 bases lay between the germline ends. The CDR3 coding sequence is TGTGCCAGCAGCTTGGTACAGGTAGCCGGGGAGCTGTTTTTT. This codes for CASSLVQVAGELFF.

This chain links TRBV11-2 with TRBJ2-7; weak D call: TRBD1 (5 bases). CDR3 size: 14 residues. Germline CDR1 is SGHAT and CDR2 is FQNNGV. V lost 3 bases and J lost 5, with 14 bases in between. For the CDR3, the DNA is TGTGCCAGCAGCTTGGGGTACCTCAGGGACGAGCAGTACTTC. The encoded protein is CASSLGYLRDEQYF. The entire variable domain, with the rest obtained from reference TRBV11-2 and TRBJ2-7, is as follows: EAGVAQSPRYKIIEKRQSVAFWCNPISGHATLYWYQQILGQGPKLLIQFQNNGVVDDSQLPKDRFSAERLKGVDSTLKIQPAKLEDSAVYLCASSLGYLRDEQYFGPGTRLTVT.

The chain combines TRBV3-1 (or the pseudogene TRBV3-2) with TRBJ2-3, with 7 nucleotides matching TRBD2. The CDR3 is 13 amino acids. Germline-derived CDR1 and CDR2 are LGHDT and YNNKEL (reference sequence). V was clipped by 0 bases and J by 9 bases; unmatched bases: 3. Written as DNA, the CDR3 is TGTGCCAGCAGCCAAGAGGCGGGAGTGACGCAGTATTTT. Translated, it gives CASSQEAGVTQYF.

This chain connects TRBV4-1 to TRBJ2-1; no firm D call. Germline V gene lookup returns CDR1 MGHRA and CDR2 YSYEKL. Deletions cut 0 bases from V and 6 bases from J, with 9 bases between. The CDR3 is 14 amino acids. CDR3 in DNA: TGCGCCAGCAGCCAAGAAGCGATACTCAATGAGCAGTTCTTC. Amino acids: CASSQEAILNEQFF.

The chain recombines TRBV5-4 with TRBJ2-7; D is perhaps TRBD1 (6 bases). The length of the CDR3 is 12 residues. CDR1 is SGHNT, CDR2 YYREEE, per germline (reference sequence). V dropped 5 bases and J dropped 6 bases, with 12 bases sitting between them. The CDR3 bases are TGTGCCAGCAGTTCAGAGGGGGTCGAGCAGTACTTC. Encoded protein: CASSSEGVEQYF. Full variable domain (missing parts from reference TRBV5-4 and TRBJ2-7): ETGVTQSPTHLIKTRGQQVTLRCSSQSGHNTVSWYQQALGQGPQFIFQYYREEENGRGNFPPRFSGLQFPNYSSELNVNALELDDSALYLCASSSEGVEQYFGPGTRLTVT.

This clone was seen just once. This chain's CDR3 is CASIVSGTGFNEQFF. The CDR3 region has the DNA TGTGCCAGCATCGTATCTGGGACAGGGTTCAATGAGCAGTTCTTC. This chain joins TRBV5-8 and TRBJ2-1, with TRBD1 matching 9 bases. After removal of 6 bases from V and 6 bases from J, the junction contained 10 bases not matched to a gene. There are 15 residues in the CDR3. CDR1 is SGHTS and CDR2 is YDEGEE in the germline V gene.

The CDR3 DNA sequence: TGTGCCAGCAGTGTCCCGGACAACGAATACGAGCAGTACTTC. Protein sequence: CASSVPDNEYEQYF. The J gene is TRBJ2-7, the V gene TRBV25-1, with a weak D call TRBD1 (5 bases). This CDR3 contains 14 residues. The germline CDR1 and CDR2 sequences are MGHDK and SYGVNS. V was trimmed by 4 bases and J by 4 bases, leaving 14 bases between them.